The 28 T cell receptor beta chains reported below all come from one sample, sequenced in a study of sequential checkpoint blockade in melanoma. Sequencing was performed with immunoSEQ multiplex PCR; in TCRdb, only in-frame clones are kept and a portion is missing. The repertoire consists of 10,000 to 15,000 clones, with about 65% occurring once and the leading ten covering about 20%. Treatment described: randomized to nivolumab then ipilimumab (arm A) or the reverse (arm B). Specimen: CD8+ T cells sorted from blood (inferred from file names), collected from a patient given nivolumab and ipilimumab in sequence. These receptors all stem from a human donor with melanoma.

The chain carries TRBV10-2 and TRBJ2-1; D not certain. Germline-derived CDR1 and CDR2 are WSHSY and SAAADI. This CDR3 has 12 amino acids. V lost 5 bases and J 3 bases, leaving 5 bases between the germline ends. CDR3 in amino acids: CASSSVYNEQFF. Written as DNA, the CDR3 is TGCGCCAGCAGTTCCGTCTACAATGAGCAGTTCTTC.

The rearrangement links TRBV6-1 to TRBJ2-7, with a tentative D call TRBD2 (5 bases). CDR1 is MNHNS, CDR2 SASEGT, per germline. Trimming removed 3 bases at V and 2 bases at J, with 8 bases between. This CDR3 comprises 13 residues. The CDR3 sequence: CASSETTPYEQYF. As DNA, the CDR3 is TGTGCCAGCAGTGAGACTACCCCCTACGAGCAGTACTTC.

This clone was seen only once. This rearrangement joins TRBV9 to TRBJ2-3, with D possibly TRBD2 on 6 matching bases. Germline V CDR1 and CDR2: SGDLS, YYNGEE. The V end lost 2 bases, the J end lost 1 base, and 11 bases lay between the germline ends. This CDR3 is 15 amino acids long. This CDR3 is CASSVWGVGTDTQYF. In DNA form, the CDR3 reads TGTGCCAGCAGCGTCTGGGGGGTTGGCACAGATACGCAGTATTTT.

V and J are TRBV28 and TRBJ2-7, with no clear D. Per germline, CDR1 MDHEN and CDR2 SYDVKM. V gave up 7 bases and J gave up 7 bases, with 17 bases separating them. The CDR3 sequence is 13 residues long. The chain's CDR3 is CASNFLGSREQYF. For the CDR3, the DNA is TGTGCCAGCAATTTTCTCGGGTCTCGGGAGCAGTACTTC.

The V call is TRBV6-1, the J call TRBJ2-2, with TRBD2 matching 8 bases. CDR3 size: 15 residues. Trimming removed 0 bases from V and 5 bases from J; junction bases left unmatched: 2. Germline V CDR1 and CDR2: MNHNS, SASEGT. The CDR3 spells CASSEAGRGTGELFF. In DNA, the CDR3 is TGTGCCAGCAGTGAAGCCGGGAGGGGTACCGGGGAGCTGTTTTTT.

The V gene is TRBV9, the J gene TRBJ1-2; no clear D. CDR3 length: 13 amino acids. Germline assignment: CDR1 SGDLS and CDR2 YYNGEE. V was trimmed by 0 bases and J by 5 bases, leaving 8 bases between them. For the CDR3, the DNA is TGTGCCAGCAGCGTAGGTCAGTCATATGGCTACACCTTC. Its translation is CASSVGQSYGYTF.

The CDR3 nucleotides are TGTGCCTGGAGGGGTGACAGGAAAAACACCGGGGAGCTGTTTTTT. Its translation: CAWRGDRKNTGELFF. V is TRBV30 and J is TRBJ2-2, with D possibly TRBD1 on 6 matching bases. The germline V gene encodes CDR1 GTSNPN and CDR2 SVGIG (reference sequence). The CDR3 runs to 15 residues. The germline V and J ends were trimmed by 3 bases and 2 bases, with 13 bases remaining between them.

Remarks on this clone: This CDR3 is also generated by other DNA sequences in the sample. The V gene is TRBV5-1, the J gene TRBJ1-5; 7 bases map to TRBD1. J was trimmed by 1 base and V by 0 bases; bases with no gene match: 1. The CDR3 spans 15 residues. Germline CDR1 and CDR2: SGHRS and YFSETQ. For the CDR3, the DNA is TGCGCCAGCAGCTTGGGACAGGGAAGCAATCAGCCCCAGCATTTT. This sequence encodes CASSLGQGSNQPQHF.

A few counts support this clone. One end of the junction is discordant with germline, which a read error may explain. This chain connects TRBV5-3 to TRBJ1-1; D gene uncertain. TRBV5-3 is known as an ORF, though its function is uncertain. This CDR3 spans 13 amino acids. CDR3 in amino acids: CASSLELNTEAFF. In DNA, the CDR3 is TGTGCCAGCAGCTTAGAGCTGAACACTGAAGCTTTCTTT.

This clone has more than one count but fewer than ten. The chain employs TRBV6-5 and TRBJ1-2; D is possibly TRBD1 (6 bases). CDR1 is MNHEY, CDR2 SVGAGI, per germline. The CDR3 sequence is 13 residues long. V lost 2 bases, J lost 6 bases, and 10 bases lay in between. This CDR3 reads CASSYRTDDGYTF. The CDR3 coding sequence is TGTGCCAGCAGTTACCGGACAGACGATGGCTACACCTTC.

The rearrangement uses TRBV27 and TRBJ2-1; 7 bases agree with TRBD2. V lost 3 bases to trimming and J lost 6 bases; unmatched junction nucleotides: 5. The CDR3 is made up of 14 amino acids. Per the germline V gene, CDR1 is MNHEY and CDR2 is SMNVEV (reference sequence). Here the CDR3 DNA reads TGTGCCAGCAGTTTGCGGGAGTACGTCAATGAGCAGTTCTTC. Residues: CASSLREYVNEQFF.

CDR3 coding DNA: TGTGCCAGTAGTGCTCTACCAGGGGTGGGTAATGAAAAACTGTTTTTT. This codes for CASSALPGVGNEKLFF. V is TRBV19 and J is TRBJ1-4; the D gene is possibly TRBD1 (6 bases). The CDR3 has 16 residues. Deletions cut 5 bases from V and 4 bases from J, with 17 bases between. Germline-derived CDR1 and CDR2 are LNHDA and SQIVND (reference sequence).

The chain couples TRBV7-2 to TRBJ2-2, with unresolved D. CDR3 length equals 15 residues. Germline V CDR1 and CDR2: SGHTA, FQGNSA. Trimming stripped 1 base from V and 0 bases from J, with 6 bases between. The CDR3 region has the DNA TGTGCCAGCAGCTTAGGTCTAGCGAACACCGGGGAGCTGTTTTTT. It yields the protein CASSLGLANTGELFF.

The genes are TRBV4-1 and TRBJ2-1; TRBD2 is a possible D gene (6 bases). The CDR3 extends over 15 amino acids. Trimming cost V 0 bases and J 6 bases, with 12 bases left between them. Looked up from germline, CDR1 is MGHRA and CDR2 is YSYEKL. The DNA of the CDR3 is TGCGCCAGCAGCCAAGATCCGGGGGTCGGCAATGAGCAGTTCTTC. It specifies CASSQDPGVGNEQFF.

This clone showed up just a few times. The chain combines TRBV5-6 with TRBJ2-1; maybe TRBD2 (6 bases). V dropped 4 bases and J dropped 1 base, with 12 bases sitting between them. The germline V gene has CDR1 SGHDT and CDR2 YYEEEE. The CDR3 sequence is 15 residues long. The CDR3 DNA follows: TGTGCCAGCAGCACGGGACTGGTATCCTACAATGAGCAGTTCTTC. Protein: CASSTGLVSYNEQFF.

Only a few counts were recorded for this clone. V is TRBV19 and J is TRBJ1-1; D remains ambiguous. Germline assignment: CDR1 LNHDA and CDR2 SQIVND (reference sequence). This CDR3 region has 16 residues. Between the trimmed V and J ends, which lost 0 bases and 3 bases, there was a span of 14 bases. In DNA, the CDR3 is TGTGCCAGTAGTATAGATGTATTCAAAGCGGACACTGAAGCTTTCTTT. Protein product: CASSIDVFKADTEAFF.

The V and J genes are TRBV9 and TRBJ2-7; possible D gene TRBD1, 9 bases. Per the germline V gene, CDR1 is SGDLS and CDR2 is YYNGEE. The V end was cut by 3 bases, the J end by 6 bases, with 22 bases between. The CDR3 loop spans 16 amino acids. CDR3 in amino acids: CASSAGRGGQGGEQYF. CDR3 nucleotides: TGTGCCAGCAGCGCTGGTCGGGGGGGACAGGGAGGCGAGCAGTACTTC.

The rearrangement uses TRBV4-1 and TRBJ2-2; TRBD1 might be the D (7 bases). This CDR3 spans 16 amino acids. The germline V gene has CDR1 MGHRA and CDR2 YSYEKL. The V end lost 1 base, the J end lost 2 bases, and 11 bases lay between the germline ends. CDR3 sequence reads: CASSQGQGLNTGELFF. DNA for the CDR3: TGCGCCAGCAGCCAAGGACAGGGACTTAACACCGGGGAGCTGTTTTTT.

The sample holds a few counts of this clone. The chain is built from TRBV25-1 and TRBJ2-1, with 11 bases that match TRBD2. The CDR3 contains 15 residues. J lost 5 bases, V lost 3 bases, and 3 bases had no gene match. The germline CDR1 and CDR2 sequences are MGHDK and SYGVNS. The CDR3 loop reads CASSDLAGGDNEQFF. As DNA, the CDR3 is TGTGCCAGCAGTGATCTAGCGGGAGGAGACAATGAGCAGTTCTTC.

The rearrangement uses TRBV4-3 and TRBJ2-5; TRBD2 agrees at 16 bases. Germline V gene lookup returns CDR1 LGHNA and CDR2 YSLEER. V shed 0 bases, J shed 4 bases, and the junction held 11 bases outside the gene matches. The length of the CDR3 is 20 residues. The CDR3 is CASSQDWGLAGGALRETQYF. CDR3 nucleotides: TGCGCCAGCAGCCAAGATTGGGGACTAGCGGGGGGGGCTCTGAGAGAGACCCAGTACTTC.

This clone was counted a single time. The genes are TRBV13 and TRBJ2-5; 13 bases are a match to TRBD2. This CDR3 is built from 16 residues. Germline lookup yields CDR1 PRHDT and CDR2 FYEKMQ (reference sequence). Trimming removed 2 bases from V and 5 bases from J; junction bases left unmatched: 5. This CDR3 is CASSLRTSGSTETQYF. CDR3 nucleotides: TGTGCCAGCAGCTTAAGGACTAGCGGGAGTACCGAGACCCAGTACTTC.

This clone has just a few counts. The sample has other DNA sequences that encode this CDR3 too. This sequence joins TRBV28 and TRBJ1-6; TRBD1 aligns across 8 bases. Looked up from germline, CDR1 is MDHEN and CDR2 is SYDVKM. This CDR3 is 18 amino acids long. V gave up 3 bases and J gave up 0 bases; unmatched junction bases: 7. The CDR3 DNA reads TGTGCCAGCAGTTTCTCTGGGACAGGAAGCTCCTATAATTCACCCCTCCACTTT. This gives the protein CASSFSGTGSSYNSPLHF.

This chain joins TRBV6-5 and TRBJ2-7, with 9 bases matching TRBD1. Germline values: CDR1 MNHEY, CDR2 SVGAGI. Trimming took 10 bases from V and 0 from J; bases not matched to a gene: 4. This CDR3 region has 13 residues. In DNA form, the CDR3 reads TGTGCCATCGGGACAGGGAGCTCCTACGAGCAGTACTTC. This translates into CAIGTGSSYEQYF.

The V call is TRBV7-9, the J call TRBJ1-2; 8 bases agree with TRBD1. V lost 5 bases and J lost 4; bases outside the gene matches: 12. Germline loops: CDR1 SEHNR, CDR2 FQNEAQ (reference sequence). This CDR3 contains 16 residues. This CDR3 is CASSQIGQGPLYGYTF. In nucleotides, the CDR3 is TGTGCCAGCAGCCAAATCGGACAGGGCCCTCTCTATGGCTACACCTTC.

The chain recombines TRBV27 with TRBJ2-3; 11 nucleotides agree with TRBD1. The trim removed 2 bases at V and 10 bases at J, leaving 14 bases unmatched. Per the germline V gene, CDR1 is MNHEY and CDR2 is SMNVEV (reference sequence). This CDR3 is 17 amino acids long. The CDR3 is CASSLAPGQGGMRAQYF. CDR3 bases: TGTGCCAGCAGTTTAGCGCCGGGACAGGGGGGGATGAGGGCGCAGTATTTT.

This clone is medium-sized. The rearrangement joins TRBV28 to TRBJ2-7; possibly TRBD2 for D (6 bases). Trimming left V 6 bases short and J 4 bases short, with 22 bases between. This CDR3 has 16 residues. CDR1 MDHEN and CDR2 SYDVKM come from the germline V gene. The CDR3 sequence: CASSRPAYGSRYEQYF. The DNA for the CDR3 is TGTGCCAGCAGCCGCCCAGCCTACGGGAGCCGGTACGAGCAGTACTTC.

V and J are TRBV27 and TRBJ2-7; D is ambiguous. Trimming took 3 bases from V and 2 from J, leaving 14 bases between them. In germline, CDR1 is MNHEY, CDR2 SMNVEV (reference sequence). The CDR3 runs to 15 residues. The CDR3 sequence is CASSFTGSVTYEQYF. CDR3 in DNA: TGTGCCAGCAGTTTCACGGGTTCCGTCACCTACGAGCAGTACTTC.

The chain joins TRBV12-5 to TRBJ2-5; TRBD2 matches at 7 bases. V lost 2 bases, J lost 5 bases, and 20 bases stayed unmatched. There are 19 residues in the CDR3. Germline V gene lookup returns CDR1 LGHNT and CDR2 FRNRAP. Here the CDR3 DNA reads TGTGCTAGTGGTTTGTTCCTACCCCCGGTCGGCGGGAGAGGGGAGACCCAGTACTTC. Its translation: CASGLFLPPVGGRGETQYF.